The 20 T cell receptor beta chains given below trace back to one sample, sequenced in a study of blood T cell repertoires in COVID-19. Repertoires were generated with immunoSEQ multiplex PCR, while TCRdb's copy carries only in-frame clones and drops some. The sample has about 180,000 clones, roughly 80% seen once; the top ten hold approximately 5.6%. Source material: PBMCs or T cells enriched from blood (not recorded which). These receptors all stem from a woman between 40 and 55 years old with acute COVID-19.

The chain uses TRBV19 and TRBJ2-7; 7 bases are a match to TRBD2. V shed 9 bases, J shed 6 bases, and the junction held 11 bases outside the gene matches. Germline V lookup: CDR1 LNHDA, CDR2 SQIVND (reference sequence). CDR3 length equals 13 residues. The CDR3 sequence: CASREAGKSEQYV. The CDR3 DNA follows: TGTGCCAGCAGAGAAGCGGGAAAGTCCGAGCAGTACGTC.

This clone was counted only a few times. The chain carries TRBV25-1 and TRBJ1-2; D uncertain. Looked up from germline, CDR1 is MGHDK and CDR2 is SYGVNS. The V end was cut by 2 bases, the J end by 4 bases, with 14 bases between. This CDR3 region has 15 residues. CDR3 DNA: TGTGCCAGCAGTGAAGAGGGTCCCACCCTCTATGGCTACACCTTC. Residues: CASSEEGPTLYGYTF.

In this sample, this clone turned up once. The chain is built from TRBV18 and TRBJ1-2, with 8 nucleotides matching TRBD1. Germline V gene sequence: CDR1 KGHSH, CDR2 LQKENI. The CDR3 length is 15 residues. Losses at the gene ends were 3 bases for V and 1 base for J; bases not matched to a gene: 4. The DNA of the CDR3 is TGTGCCAGCTCACCCACAGGGGGTAGTAACTATGGCTACACCTTC. Protein: CASSPTGGSNYGYTF.

This clone was detected ten times or more. The chain combines TRBV25-1 with TRBJ1-1, with 9 bases lining up with TRBD1. This CDR3 has 16 residues. V lost 3 bases and J lost 7; bases outside the gene matches: 12. CDR1 is MGHDK, CDR2 SYGVNS, per germline. In DNA form, the CDR3 reads TGTGCCAGCAGTGATCTAAGTTACAGGGGGCAAAATGAAGCTTTCTTT. It is translated as CASSDLSYRGQNEAFF.

This chain uses TRBV5-1 with TRBJ2-3, with 11 bases identical to TRBD2. The CDR3 length is 15 residues. V gave up 4 bases and J gave up 1 base; unmatched junction bases: 2. CDR1 and CDR2 (germline): SGHRS, YFSETQ. The CDR3 spells CASSPGLAGTDTQYF. The CDR3, as DNA: TGCGCCAGCAGCCCGGGACTAGCGGGCACAGATACGCAGTATTTT.

The chain recombines TRBV5-4 with TRBJ1-2, with D perhaps TRBD1 (5 bases). CDR1 is SGHNT, CDR2 YYREEE, per germline (reference sequence). The CDR3 is made up of 14 amino acids. The V gene lost 4 bases and the J gene lost 1 base, with 11 bases spanning the gap. This CDR3 reads CASSPDNLNYGYTF. In DNA form, the CDR3 reads TGTGCCAGCAGCCCGGACAACCTTAACTATGGCTACACCTTC.

V gene TRBV27 combines with J gene TRBJ2-7; 7 bases agree with TRBD1. Germline V gene data show CDR1 as MNHEY and CDR2 as SMNVEV (reference sequence). The CDR3 length is 15 residues. V lost 5 bases and J lost 1; bases outside the gene matches: 8. The CDR3 is CASSGYRGKSYEQYF. The CDR3 DNA is TGTGCCAGCAGTGGATACAGGGGAAAATCCTACGAGCAGTACTTC.

The chain carries TRBV28 and TRBJ2-1; 8 bases map to TRBD1. The trim removed 5 bases at V and 8 bases at J, leaving 11 bases unmatched. The CDR3 totals 15 residues. Germline CDR1 reads MDHEN; CDR2 reads SYDVKM. CDR3 nucleotide sequence: TGTGCCAGCAGTGGGGGTCAGGGGGCTCGGCATGAGCAGTTCTTC. It codes for CASSGGQGARHEQFF.

The sample holds one count of this clone. V and J are TRBV7-8 and TRBJ2-7; 9 positions match TRBD1. With V trimmed by 4 bases and J by 4 bases, 5 bases remained unmatched. CDR1 is SGHVS and CDR2 is FQNEAQ in the germline V gene. The CDR3 extends over 14 amino acids. CDR3 amino acids: CASSSGQGVYEQYF. In DNA form, the CDR3 reads TGTGCCAGCAGCTCGGGACAGGGTGTGTACGAGCAGTACTTC.

The chain couples TRBV11-2 to TRBJ1-1; D might be TRBD1 (6 bases). V shed 4 bases and J shed 4 bases, with 13 bases lying between them. The CDR3 loop spans 14 amino acids. CDR1 is SGHAT, CDR2 FQNNGV, per germline. In DNA form, the CDR3 reads TGTGCCAGCAGCTCCTCCCCGACAGGCACTGAAGCTTTCTTT. Residues: CASSSSPTGTEAFF.

The V gene is TRBV6-5, the J gene TRBJ2-3; 9 bases line up with TRBD2. This CDR3 is built from 14 residues. V dropped 4 bases and J dropped 9; count of bases not matched to a gene: 8. The germline gives CDR1 MNHEY, CDR2 SVGAGI. The CDR3 loop is CASSSALAGDTQYF. Written as DNA, the CDR3 is TGTGCCAGCAGTTCCGCCTTAGCGGGAGACACGCAGTATTTT.

With regard to this clone: This sample includes further DNA sequences coding for the same CDR3. The rearrangement uses TRBV7-3 and TRBJ2-3, with 12 bases lining up with TRBD2. V trimming: 2 bases; J trimming: 6 bases; junction bases outside the gene matches: 0. Looked up from germline, CDR1 is SGHTA and CDR2 is FQGTGA. CDR3 length equals 14 residues. The CDR3 region has the DNA TGTGCCAGCAGCTTAGGGACTAGCGGGGATACGCAGTATTTT. This translates into CASSLGTSGDTQYF.

On this clone: At one boundary the junction diverges from the germline segment, which might be a read error. The V and J genes are TRBV5-8 and TRBJ1-1; 9 bases align to TRBD1. The CDR3 runs 12 residues. Germline assignment: CDR1 SGHTS and CDR2 YDEGEE. For the CDR3, the DNA is TGTGCCAGCAGCTTTTGGGGACAGGGTTTCCTCTTT. It is translated as CASSFWGQGFLF.

The chain combines TRBV27 with TRBJ2-1; 7 nucleotides match TRBD2. The germline V gene encodes CDR1 MNHEY and CDR2 SMNVEV (reference sequence). This CDR3 contains 16 residues. V shed 2 bases, J shed 4 bases, and the junction held 8 bases outside the gene matches. The CDR3 region has the DNA TGTGCCAGCAGTTTAAGTGGGAGGGCCTATTACAATGAGCAGTTCTTC. The encoded protein is CASSLSGRAYYNEQFF.

CDR3 loop: CASNRGGSSYNEQFF. DNA of the CDR3: TGTGCCAGCAACAGGGGGGGGAGCTCCTACAATGAGCAGTTCTTC. J is TRBJ2-1 and V is TRBV7-8; D might be TRBD1 (8 bases). Germline assignment: CDR1 SGHVS and CDR2 FQNEAQ. V gave up 7 bases and J gave up 0 bases, with 13 bases separating them. The CDR3 is 15 amino acids.

This chain joins TRBV4-1 and TRBJ2-1, with 7 nucleotides matching TRBD2. CDR1 MGHRA and CDR2 YSYEKL come from the germline V gene. The V segment lost 0 bases and the J segment 4 bases; nucleotides outside the gene matches: 6. The CDR3 spans 16 residues. CDR3 coding DNA: TGCGCCAGCAGCCAAGACCCGGGACTACCATACAATGAGCAGTTCTTC. Translated, it gives CASSQDPGLPYNEQFF.

The CDR3: CASSLGTSEGWNEQFF. CDR3 sequence (DNA): TGCGCCAGCAGCTTGGGTACTAGCGAAGGATGGAATGAGCAGTTCTTC. This chain joins TRBV5-1 and TRBJ2-1; 7 nucleotides agree with TRBD2. The CDR3 has 16 residues. Losses at the gene ends were 0 bases for V and 7 bases for J; bases not matched to a gene: 10. In germline, CDR1 is SGHRS, CDR2 YFSETQ. The whole variable domain, remainder taken from reference TRBV5-1 and TRBJ2-1, is KAGVTQTPRYLIKTRGQQVTLSCSPISGHRSVSWYQQTPGQGLQFLFEYFSETQRNKGNFPGRFSGRQFSNSRSEMNVSTLELGDSALYLCASSLGTSEGWNEQFFGPGTRLTVL.

The rearrangement uses TRBV5-4 and TRBJ2-5; 9 bases align to TRBD1. V trimming: 4 bases; J trimming: 3 bases; junction bases outside the gene matches: 10. This CDR3 comprises 16 residues. Germline-derived CDR1 and CDR2 are SGHNT and YYREEE (reference sequence). CDR3 nucleotide sequence: TGTGCCAGCAGCCGCGTGGGGAGGACAGGGGAAGAGACCCAGTACTTC. It is translated as CASSRVGRTGEETQYF.

This chain joins TRBV7-3 and TRBJ2-5, with 11 bases aligning to TRBD1. V lost 1 base to trimming and J lost 3 bases; unmatched junction nucleotides: 7. The CDR3 has 17 amino acids. Germline loops: CDR1 SGHTA, CDR2 FQGTGA. The CDR3 is CASSLRAGQGVKETQYF. CDR3 DNA: TGTGCCAGCAGCTTAAGGGCGGGACAGGGGGTAAAAGAGACCCAGTACTTC.

This rearrangement joins TRBV7-3 to TRBJ2-1; 10 bases line up with TRBD2. The junction had 3 bases not matched to a gene; V was cut back by 4 bases and J by 3 bases. Germline assignment: CDR1 SGHTA and CDR2 FQGTGA. This CDR3 comprises 15 residues. The CDR3 DNA reads TGTGCCAGCAGCTCTGGACTAGCGGTCTACAATGAGCAGTTCTTC. Encoded protein: CASSSGLAVYNEQFF.